The 2 T cell receptor beta chains below were found in one sample sequenced in a study of T cells in narcolepsy listed by TCRdb under 2018. Libraries were made using the immunoSEQ multiplex PCR assay. TCRdb took over this immuneACCESS table, retaining in-frame rearrangements with V and J assigned. Such tables are incomplete; in checked studies, under half of the missing clones stem from an unresolved V gene, and the remainder is unexplained. The sample data list 25,000 to 30,000 clones, and about 84% of these were observed just once. The top ten clones comprise 3% to 4% of the sample. Sample: CD45RA- memory CD4+ T cells from PBMCs. The cell subset or site tag for this specimen amounts to: memory T cells sorted ex vivo from peripheral blood. Receptor source: a human donor with narcolepsy.

This chain joins TRBV27 and TRBJ1-4; D may be TRBD1 (6 bases). Germline V lookup: CDR1 MNHEY, CDR2 SMNVEV (reference sequence). V was cut by 6 bases and J by 4 bases, with 12 bases left in between. CDR3 size: 14 residues. CDR3 in DNA: TGTGCCAGCAGGATGACAGGTTTTAATGAAAAACTGTTTTTT. Protein product: CASRMTGFNEKLFF.

The J gene is TRBJ1-5, the V gene TRBV30; D is possibly TRBD1 (6 bases). CDR3 length: 13 residues. Germline V gene lookup returns CDR1 GTSNPN and CDR2 SVGIG (reference sequence). The germline V and J ends were trimmed by 0 bases and 5 bases, with 8 bases remaining between them. Here the CDR3 DNA reads TGTGCCTGGAGTGTGGCAGGGGATCAGCCCCAGCATTTT. Residues: CAWSVAGDQPQHF.